This T cell receptor beta chain stems from a study of T cell responses to AZD1222 COVID-19 vaccine. As regards this clone: What it binds is not known.

Profiled with immunoSEQ multiplex PCR; TCRdb holds only in-frame clones, not every one. The sample carries over 90,000 clones, approximately 87% recorded once. This CDR3 is built from 12 residues. V lost 0 bases, J lost 9 bases, and 7 bases lay in between. Germline-derived CDR1 and CDR2 are SGDLS and YYNGEE. The study, taken as a whole, reports: Donors skewed white British and female; clonal diversity was possibly underestimated. It was only after the peak T cell response that any repertoires were sampled.

This specimen was peripheral blood, taken 28 days after the second AZD1222 dose. V is TRBV9 and J is TRBJ2-1, with D possibly TRBD1 on 6 matching bases. This receptor was obtained from an adult who received the AZD1222 COVID-19 vaccine. The CDR3 bases are TGTGCCAGCAGCGTAGGAGGGGGTGAGCAGTTCTTC. This codes for CASSVGGGEQFF.